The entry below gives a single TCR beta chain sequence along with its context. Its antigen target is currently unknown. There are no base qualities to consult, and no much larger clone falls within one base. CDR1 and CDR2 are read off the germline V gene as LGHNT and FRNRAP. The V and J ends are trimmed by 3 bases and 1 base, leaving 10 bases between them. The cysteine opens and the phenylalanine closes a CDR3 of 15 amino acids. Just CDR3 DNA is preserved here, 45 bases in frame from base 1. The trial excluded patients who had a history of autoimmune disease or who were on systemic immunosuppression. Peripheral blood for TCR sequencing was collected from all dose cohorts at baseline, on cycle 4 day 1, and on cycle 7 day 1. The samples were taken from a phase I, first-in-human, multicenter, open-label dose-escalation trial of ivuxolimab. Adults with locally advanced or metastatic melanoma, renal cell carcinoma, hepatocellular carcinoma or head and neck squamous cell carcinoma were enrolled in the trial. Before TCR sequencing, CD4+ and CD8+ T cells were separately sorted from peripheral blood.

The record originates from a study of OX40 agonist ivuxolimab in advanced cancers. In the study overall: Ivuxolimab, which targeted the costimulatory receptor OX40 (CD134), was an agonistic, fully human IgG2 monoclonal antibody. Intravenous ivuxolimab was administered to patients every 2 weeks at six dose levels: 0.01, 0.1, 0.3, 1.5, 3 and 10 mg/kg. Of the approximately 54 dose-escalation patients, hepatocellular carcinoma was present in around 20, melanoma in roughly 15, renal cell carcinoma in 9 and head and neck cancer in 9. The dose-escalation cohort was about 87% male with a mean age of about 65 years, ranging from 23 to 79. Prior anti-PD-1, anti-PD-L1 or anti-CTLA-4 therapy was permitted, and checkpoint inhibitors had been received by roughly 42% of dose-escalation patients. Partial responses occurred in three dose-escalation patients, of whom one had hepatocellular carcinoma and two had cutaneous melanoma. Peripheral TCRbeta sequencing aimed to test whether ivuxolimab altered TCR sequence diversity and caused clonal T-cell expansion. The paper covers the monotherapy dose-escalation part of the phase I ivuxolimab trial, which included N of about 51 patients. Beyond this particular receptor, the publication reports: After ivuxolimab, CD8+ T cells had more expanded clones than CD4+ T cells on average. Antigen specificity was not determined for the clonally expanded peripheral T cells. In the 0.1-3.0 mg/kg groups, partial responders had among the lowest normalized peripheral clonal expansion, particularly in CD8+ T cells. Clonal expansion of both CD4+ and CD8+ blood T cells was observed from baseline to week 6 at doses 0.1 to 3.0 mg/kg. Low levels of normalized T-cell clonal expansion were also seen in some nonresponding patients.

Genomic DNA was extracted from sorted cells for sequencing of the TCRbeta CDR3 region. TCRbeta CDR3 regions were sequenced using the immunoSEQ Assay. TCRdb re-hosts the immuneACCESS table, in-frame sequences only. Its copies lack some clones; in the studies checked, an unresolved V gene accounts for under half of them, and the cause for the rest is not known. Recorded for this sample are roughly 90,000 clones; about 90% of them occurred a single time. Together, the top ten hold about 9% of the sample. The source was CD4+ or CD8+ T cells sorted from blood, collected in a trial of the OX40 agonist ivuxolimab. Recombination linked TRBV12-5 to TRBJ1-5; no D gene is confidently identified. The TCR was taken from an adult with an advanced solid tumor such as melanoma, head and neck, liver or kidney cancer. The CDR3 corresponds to CASGFPRRSNQPQHF. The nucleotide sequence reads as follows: TGTGCTAGTGGTTTCCCCCGACGGAGCAATCAGCCCCAGCATTTT.